Sequencing of this T cell receptor (beta chain) was carried out in a study of blood T cell repertoires in COVID-19. Whole-study context: Researchers got acute and convalescent COVID-19 samples from the United States, Italy and Spain. Sample material is recorded as cDNA or gDNA derived from T cells, B-cell-depleted T cells, or PBMCs.

In the original processing: From reference gene primer amplification, estimates of nucleated cell counts were derived. Using immunoSEQ multiplex PCR, the repertoire was profiled, and TCRdb retains in-frame clones only, with some absent. V and J calls and clone size are as listed in that table; D and trimming were resolved from the DNA. The sample records 75,000 or so clones, over 80% being singletons. The length of the CDR3 is 14 residues. CDR1 is LGHDT and CDR2 is YNNKEL in the germline V gene (reference sequence). After removal of 1 base from V and 6 bases from J, the junction contained 5 bases not matched to a gene.

Sequencing input: peripheral blood. This clonotype was obtained from a man aged 60 to 69 with active or convalescent COVID-19. The chain links TRBV3-1 (or the pseudogene TRBV3-2) to TRBJ2-7, with 8 bases matching TRBD2. As DNA, the CDR3 is TGTGCCAGCAGCCAAGGCGGGGGGCGCGGCGAGCAGTACTTC. Protein product: CASSQGGGRGEQYF.